This is a list of T cell receptor beta chains from one sample in a study of blood T cell repertoires in COVID-19. Sequencing was performed with immunoSEQ multiplex PCR; in TCRdb, only in-frame clones are kept and a portion is missing. The sample lists some 240,000 clones; 87% were seen once. Sequences were obtained from peripheral blood. These receptors all come from a man between 60 and 75 years old who had recovered from COVID-19. Each CDR3 is given with its conserved first and last residue. D genes are given only for firm matches. Clone size, where shown, is once, few, many, or a class for clones that have expanded.

D | size | J | V | CDR3 | DNA
NA | NA | TRBJ1-6 | TRBV6-6 | CASSLPTENNSPLHF | TGTGCCAGCAGCCTACCTACAGAGAATAATTCACCCCTCCACTTT
NA | NA | TRBJ1-2 | TRBV6-5 | CASGTSIIYGYTF | TGTGCCAGTGGGACATCCATTATCTATGGCTACACCTTC
TRBD1 | NA | TRBJ2-4 | TRBV7-9 | CASSPPDREDIQYF | TGTGCCAGCAGCCCACCGGACAGGGAAGACATTCAGTACTTC
NA | NA | TRBJ1-1 | TRBV24-1 | CATSDPGLGNTEAFF | TGTGCCACCAGTGATCCGGGTCTCGGGAACACTGAAGCTTTCTTT
TRBD1 | NA | TRBJ1-1 | TRBV5-5 | CASSSPGQKTEAFF | TGTGCCAGCAGCTCACCGGGACAGAAGACTGAAGCTTTCTTT
TRBD2 | NA | TRBJ2-3 | TRBV4-2 | CASSQSRLAEADTQYF | TGTGCCAGCAGCCAGAGCAGACTAGCAGAGGCAGATACGCAGTATTTT
TRBD1 | NA | TRBJ2-7 | TRBV27 | CASRHAGTGGLYEQYF | TGTGCCAGCAGGCATGCCGGGACAGGGGGCTTGTACGAGCAGTACTTC
NA | NA | TRBJ2-3 | TRBV21-1 | CASSKESPGQGSDTQYF | TGTGCCAGCAGCAAAGAAAGCCCCGGACAGGGATCAGATACGCAGTATTTT
TRBD1 | NA | TRBJ1-1 | TRBV5-6 | CASSLFRGVAEAFF | TGTGCCAGCAGCTTATTCAGGGGGGTAGCTGAAGCTTTCTTT
NA | NA | TRBJ2-7 | TRBV13 | CASSLGGGSYEQYF | TGTGCCAGCAGCTTAGGGGGGGGTTCCTACGAGCAGTACTTC
NA | NA | TRBJ1-5 | TRBV2 | CASQPWRGREPQHF | TGTGCCAGCCAACCTTGGCGGGGGCGGGAGCCCCAGCATTTT
NA | NA | TRBJ1-4 | TRBV18 | CASSPLGTEEKLFF | TGTGCCAGCTCACCACTCGGGACTGAGGAAAAACTGTTTTTT
TRBD2 | many | TRBJ2-7 | TRBV5-1 | CASTLAGGVSYEQYF | TGCGCCAGCACCCTAGCGGGGGGGGTGTCCTACGAGCAGTACTTC
TRBD1 | NA | TRBJ1-5 | TRBV6-5 | CASSYSGTGYQPQHF | TGTGCCAGCAGTTACTCTGGGACAGGGTATCAGCCCCAGCATTTT
NA | NA | TRBJ1-3 | TRBV6-5 | CASTGQGGGNTIYF | TGTGCCAGCACTGGCCAGGGCGGTGGAAACACCATATATTTT
NA | once | TRBJ2-1 | TRBV11-3 | CASSSTSLEQFF | TGTGCCAGCAGCTCGACTAGTCTTGAGCAGTTCTTC
NA | NA | TRBJ1-4 | TRBV18 | CASSPRQGNEKLFF | TGTGCCAGCTCACCACGGCAGGGGAACGAAAAACTGTTTTTT
NA | once | TRBJ2-5 | TRBV25-1 | CASSSHREIQETQYF | TGTGCCAGCAGTTCTCACAGGGAGATACAAGAGACCCAGTACTTC
NA | NA | TRBJ1-1 | TRBV7-2 | CASSQETGNTEAFF | TGTGCCAGCAGCCAAGAAACAGGGAATACTGAAGCTTTCTTT
NA | NA | TRBJ1-6 | TRBV19 | CASSGQPYNSPLHF | TGTGCCAGTAGCGGACAACCGTATAATTCACCCCTCCACTTT
NA | NA | TRBJ2-2 | TRBV5-1 | CASTKPKRGANTGELFF | TGCGCCAGCACCAAGCCCAAACGGGGGGCAAACACCGGGGAGCTGTTTTTT
NA | NA | TRBJ2-3 | TRBV11-2 | CASGVGTDTQYF | TGTGCTTCGGGGGTAGGCACAGATACGCAGTATTTT
TRBD2 | NA | TRBJ2-2 | TRBV12-3/TRBV12-4 | CASRTSDTGELFF | TGTGCCAGCAGAACTAGCGACACCGGGGAGCTGTTTTTT
NA | NA | TRBJ2-3 | TRBV3-1/TRBV3-2 | CASSPSGGDTQYF | TGTGCCAGCAGCCCCTCCGGGGGAGATACGCAGTATTTT
NA | NA | TRBJ1-3 | TRBV10-3 | CAISEWGTSELENTIYF | TGTGCCATCAGTGAGTGGGGGACAAGTGAGCTGGAAAACACCATATATTTT
NA | NA | TRBJ1-2 | TRBV3-1/TRBV3-2 | CASSQSGVGYTF | TGTGCCAGCAGCCAATCAGGGGTCGGCTACACCTTC
TRBD1 | NA | TRBJ1-2 | TRBV6-5 | CASSYFTRTGGRGYTF | TGTGCCAGCAGTTACTTTACTCGGACAGGGGGCCGTGGCTACACCTTC